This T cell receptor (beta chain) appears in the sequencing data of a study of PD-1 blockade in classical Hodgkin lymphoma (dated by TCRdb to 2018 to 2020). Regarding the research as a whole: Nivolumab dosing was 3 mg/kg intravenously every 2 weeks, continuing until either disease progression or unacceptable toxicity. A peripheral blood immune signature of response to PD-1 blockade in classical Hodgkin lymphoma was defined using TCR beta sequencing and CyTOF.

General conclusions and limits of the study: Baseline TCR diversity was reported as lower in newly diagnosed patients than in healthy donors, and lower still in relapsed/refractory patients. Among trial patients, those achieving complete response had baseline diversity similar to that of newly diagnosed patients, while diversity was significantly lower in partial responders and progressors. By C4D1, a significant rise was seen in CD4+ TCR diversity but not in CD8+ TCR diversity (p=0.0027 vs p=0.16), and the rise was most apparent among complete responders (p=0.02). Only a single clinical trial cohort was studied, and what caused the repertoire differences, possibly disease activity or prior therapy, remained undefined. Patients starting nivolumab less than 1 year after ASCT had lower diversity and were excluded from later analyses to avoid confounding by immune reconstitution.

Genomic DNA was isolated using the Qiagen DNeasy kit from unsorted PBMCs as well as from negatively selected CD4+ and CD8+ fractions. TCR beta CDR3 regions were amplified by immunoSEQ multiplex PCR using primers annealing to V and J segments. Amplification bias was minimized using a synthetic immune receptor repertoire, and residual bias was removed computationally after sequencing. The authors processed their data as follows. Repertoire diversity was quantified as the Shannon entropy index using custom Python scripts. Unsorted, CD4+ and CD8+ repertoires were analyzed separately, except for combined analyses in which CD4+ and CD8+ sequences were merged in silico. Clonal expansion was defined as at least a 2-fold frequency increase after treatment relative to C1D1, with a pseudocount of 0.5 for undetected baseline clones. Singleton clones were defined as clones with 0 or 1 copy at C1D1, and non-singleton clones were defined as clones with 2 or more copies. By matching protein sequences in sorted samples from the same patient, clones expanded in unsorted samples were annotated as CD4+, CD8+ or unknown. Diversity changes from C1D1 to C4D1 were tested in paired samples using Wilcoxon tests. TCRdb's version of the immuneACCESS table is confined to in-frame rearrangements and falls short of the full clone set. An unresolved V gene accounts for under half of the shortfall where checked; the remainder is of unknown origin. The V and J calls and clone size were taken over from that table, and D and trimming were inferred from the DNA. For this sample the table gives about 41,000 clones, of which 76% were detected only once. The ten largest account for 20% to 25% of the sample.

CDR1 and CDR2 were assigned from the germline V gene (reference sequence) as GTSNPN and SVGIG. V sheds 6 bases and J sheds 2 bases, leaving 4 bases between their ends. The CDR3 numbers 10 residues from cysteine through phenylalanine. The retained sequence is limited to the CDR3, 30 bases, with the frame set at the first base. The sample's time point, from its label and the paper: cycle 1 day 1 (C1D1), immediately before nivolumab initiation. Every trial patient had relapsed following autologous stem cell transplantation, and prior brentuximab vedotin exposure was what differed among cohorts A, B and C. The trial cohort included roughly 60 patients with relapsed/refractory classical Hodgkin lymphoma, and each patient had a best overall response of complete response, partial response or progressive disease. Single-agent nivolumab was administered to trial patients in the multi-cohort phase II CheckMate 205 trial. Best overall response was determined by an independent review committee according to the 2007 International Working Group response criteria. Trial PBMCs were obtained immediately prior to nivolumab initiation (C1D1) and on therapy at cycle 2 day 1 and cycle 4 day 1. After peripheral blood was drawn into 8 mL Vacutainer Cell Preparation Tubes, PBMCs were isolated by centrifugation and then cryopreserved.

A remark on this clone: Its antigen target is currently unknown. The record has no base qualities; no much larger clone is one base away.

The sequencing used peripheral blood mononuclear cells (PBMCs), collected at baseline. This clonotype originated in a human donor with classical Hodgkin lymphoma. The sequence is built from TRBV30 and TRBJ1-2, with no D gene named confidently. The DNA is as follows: TGTGCCTGCTCAAACTATGGCTACACCTTC. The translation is CACSNYGYTF.